This T cell receptor (beta chain) was found in a study of CD4 and CD8 cells across lung adenocarcinoma regions. TCRdb re-called the PCR reads through MiXCR, storing one row per CDR3 protein. The sample consists of some 10,000 distinct CDR3 sequences, about 47% of them appearing once. The sample holds a few counts of this clonotype. This may be a read error: a much more frequent sequence differs by one nucleotide. Sequencing was done on a sample of CD4+ T cells from the margin of a lung tumor. The source of this sequence is a male donor with lung adenocarcinoma. The CD4 and CD8 labels of this study may be unreliable.

In DNA form, the CDR3 reads TGTGCCAGCATCCTTCGGACAGGGGACTACGAGCAGTTCTTC. Translated, it gives CASILRTGDYEQFF. The chain joins TRBV6-1 to TRBJ2-1; 9 nucleotides agree with TRBD1. CDR1 and CDR2 from the germline V gene are MNHNS and SASEGT. This CDR3 is 14 amino acids long. The J segment lost 10 bases and the V segment lost 7 bases, leaving 11 bases of the junction unmatched.